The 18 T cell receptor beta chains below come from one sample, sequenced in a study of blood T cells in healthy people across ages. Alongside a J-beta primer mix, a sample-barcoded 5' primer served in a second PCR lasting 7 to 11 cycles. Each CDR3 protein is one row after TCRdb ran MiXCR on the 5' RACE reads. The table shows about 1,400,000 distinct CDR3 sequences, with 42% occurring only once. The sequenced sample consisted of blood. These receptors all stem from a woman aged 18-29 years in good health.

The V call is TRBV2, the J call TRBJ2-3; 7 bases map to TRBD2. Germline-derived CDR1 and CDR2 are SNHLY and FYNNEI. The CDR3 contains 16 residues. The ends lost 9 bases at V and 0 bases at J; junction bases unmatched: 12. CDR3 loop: CASSWGGRVSTDTQYF. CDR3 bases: TGTGCCAGTAGTTGGGGCGGGAGAGTCAGCACAGATACGCAGTATTTT.

In DNA form, the CDR3 reads TGCGCCAGCAGCTTGGCCGTTGCGGGGGCGGGTAGCAATGAGCAGTTCTTC. It codes for CASSLAVAGAGSNEQFF. The chain links TRBV5-1 to TRBJ2-1, with a tentative D call TRBD2 (7 bases). Between the trimmed V and J ends, which lost 0 bases and 6 bases, there was a span of 19 bases. Germline V gene lookup returns CDR1 SGHRS and CDR2 YFSETQ. This CDR3 is built from 17 residues.

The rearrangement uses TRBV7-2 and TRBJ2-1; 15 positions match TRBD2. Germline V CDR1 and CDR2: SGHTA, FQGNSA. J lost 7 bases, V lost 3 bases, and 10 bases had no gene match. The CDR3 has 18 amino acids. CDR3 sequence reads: CASSFYRGLAGGWNEQFF. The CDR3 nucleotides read TGTGCCAGCAGCTTCTACCGCGGACTAGCGGGAGGGTGGAATGAGCAGTTCTTC.

CDR3 sequence reads: CASSFLLAGAATYEQYF. In DNA form, the CDR3 reads TGTGCCAGCAGTTTCCTCCTAGCGGGGGCCGCGACCTACGAGCAGTACTTC. The V gene is TRBV28, the J gene TRBJ2-7, with TRBD2 matching over 10 bases. Per germline, CDR1 MDHEN and CDR2 SYDVKM. V dropped 3 bases and J dropped 2; count of bases not matched to a gene: 10. The CDR3 sequence is 17 residues long.

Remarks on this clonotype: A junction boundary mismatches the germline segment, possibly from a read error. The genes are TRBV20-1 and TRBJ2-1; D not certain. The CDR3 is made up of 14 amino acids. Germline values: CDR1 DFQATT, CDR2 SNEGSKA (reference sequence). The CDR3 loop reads CSAPVRRSYNGQFF. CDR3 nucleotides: TGCAGTGCTCCGGTGCGCCGCTCCTACAATGGGCAGTTCTTC.

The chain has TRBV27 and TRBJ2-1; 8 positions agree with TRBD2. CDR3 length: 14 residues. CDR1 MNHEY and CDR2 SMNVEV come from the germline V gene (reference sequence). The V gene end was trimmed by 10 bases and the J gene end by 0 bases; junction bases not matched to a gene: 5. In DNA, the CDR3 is TGTGCCACCGCGACTAGCGACTCCTACAATGAGCAGTTCTTC. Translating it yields CATATSDSYNEQFF.

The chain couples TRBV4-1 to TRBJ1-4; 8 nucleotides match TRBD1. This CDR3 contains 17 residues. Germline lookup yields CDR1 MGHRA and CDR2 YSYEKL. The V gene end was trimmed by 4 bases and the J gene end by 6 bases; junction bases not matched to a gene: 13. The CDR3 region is CASSPLGQAFEDEKLFF. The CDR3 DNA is TGCGCCAGCAGCCCCCTGGGACAGGCCTTCGAGGATGAAAAACTGTTTTTT.

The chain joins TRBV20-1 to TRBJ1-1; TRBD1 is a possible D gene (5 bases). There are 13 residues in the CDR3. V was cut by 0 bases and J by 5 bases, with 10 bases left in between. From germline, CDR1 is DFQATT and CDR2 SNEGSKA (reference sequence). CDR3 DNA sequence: TGCAGTGCTAGAGATAAGGGGAAAACTGAAGCTTTCTTT. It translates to CSARDKGKTEAFF.

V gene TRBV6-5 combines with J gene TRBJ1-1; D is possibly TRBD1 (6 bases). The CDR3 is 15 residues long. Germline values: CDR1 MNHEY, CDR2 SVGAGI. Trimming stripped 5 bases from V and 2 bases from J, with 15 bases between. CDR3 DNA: TGTGCCAGCAGTCCCTGGACAGTCATAAACACTGAAGCTTTCTTT. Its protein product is CASSPWTVINTEAFF.

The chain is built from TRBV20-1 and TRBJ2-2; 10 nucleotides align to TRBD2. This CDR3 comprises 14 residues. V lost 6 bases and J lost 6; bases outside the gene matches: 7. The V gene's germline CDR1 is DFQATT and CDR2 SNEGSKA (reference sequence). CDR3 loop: CSATGTSAAGELFF. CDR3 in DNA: TGCAGTGCAACCGGGACTAGCGCGGCCGGGGAGCTGTTTTTT.

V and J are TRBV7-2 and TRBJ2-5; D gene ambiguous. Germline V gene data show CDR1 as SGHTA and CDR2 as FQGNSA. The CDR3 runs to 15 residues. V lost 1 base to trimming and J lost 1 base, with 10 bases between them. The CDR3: CASSLEGPLQETQYF. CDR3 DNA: TGTGCCAGCAGCTTAGAAGGGCCCCTCCAAGAGACCCAGTACTTC.

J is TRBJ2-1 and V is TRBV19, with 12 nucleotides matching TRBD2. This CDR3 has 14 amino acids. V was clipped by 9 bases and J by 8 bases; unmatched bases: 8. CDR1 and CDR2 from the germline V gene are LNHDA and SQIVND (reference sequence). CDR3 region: CASNAGLAGHEQFF. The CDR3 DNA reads TGTGCCAGCAATGCGGGACTAGCGGGCCATGAGCAGTTCTTC.

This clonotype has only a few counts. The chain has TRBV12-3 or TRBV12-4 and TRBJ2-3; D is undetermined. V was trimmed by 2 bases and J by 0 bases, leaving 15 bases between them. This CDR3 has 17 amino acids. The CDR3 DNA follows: TGTGCCAGCAGTTTAAATTTAGGCGGTACTAGCACAGATACGCAGTATTTT. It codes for CASSLNLGGTSTDTQYF.

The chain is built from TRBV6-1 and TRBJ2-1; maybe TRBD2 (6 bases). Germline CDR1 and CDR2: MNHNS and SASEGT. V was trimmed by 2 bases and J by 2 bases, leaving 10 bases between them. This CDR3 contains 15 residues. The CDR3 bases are TGTGCCAGCAGTGAACCGGGACTGACCTACAATGAGCAGTTCTTC. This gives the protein CASSEPGLTYNEQFF.

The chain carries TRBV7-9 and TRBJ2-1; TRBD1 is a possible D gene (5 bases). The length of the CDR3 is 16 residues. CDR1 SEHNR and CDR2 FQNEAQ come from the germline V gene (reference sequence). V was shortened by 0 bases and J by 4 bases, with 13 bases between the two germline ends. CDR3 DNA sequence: TGTGCCAGCAGCTTAGCGCAAGGGGTTGGATACAATGAGCAGTTCTTC. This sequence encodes CASSLAQGVGYNEQFF.

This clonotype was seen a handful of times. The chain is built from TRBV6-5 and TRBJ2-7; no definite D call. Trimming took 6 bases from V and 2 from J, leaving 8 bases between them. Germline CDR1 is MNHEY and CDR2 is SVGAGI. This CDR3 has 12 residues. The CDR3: CASRVGPYEQYF. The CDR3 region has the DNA TGTGCCAGCAGAGTCGGTCCCTACGAGCAGTACTTC.

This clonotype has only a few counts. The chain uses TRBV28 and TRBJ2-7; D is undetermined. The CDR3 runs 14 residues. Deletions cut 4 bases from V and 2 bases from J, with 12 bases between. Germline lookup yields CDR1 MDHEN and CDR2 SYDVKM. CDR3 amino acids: CASSSYRPTYEQYF. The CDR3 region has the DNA TGTGCCAGCAGTTCCTACAGACCAACCTACGAGCAGTACTTC.

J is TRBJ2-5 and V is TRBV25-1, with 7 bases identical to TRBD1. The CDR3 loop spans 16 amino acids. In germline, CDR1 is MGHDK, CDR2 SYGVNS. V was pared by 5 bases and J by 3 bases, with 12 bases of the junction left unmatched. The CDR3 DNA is TGTGCCAGCAGTCCCTACTCGGACAGGAGAGAAGAGACCCAGTACTTC. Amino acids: CASSPYSDRREETQYF.